A single sample gave rise to the 14 T cell receptor beta chains below, sequenced in a study of shared clonotypes between healthy human individuals. Repertoires were generated with immunoSEQ multiplex PCR, while TCRdb's copy carries only in-frame clones and drops some. The data show about 2.4 million clones, approximately 93% seen once. What was sequenced was naive CD4+ T cells from PBMCs. The subset here: CD45RA+ positively selected. These receptor sequences come from a man between 18 and 29 years old in good health. Some clones in this sample may be carry-over from other donors' samples.

The chain has TRBV6-1 and TRBJ2-4; no firm D call. V was trimmed by 7 bases and J by 2 bases, leaving 12 bases between them. Germline loops: CDR1 MNHNS, CDR2 SASEGT. The CDR3 is made up of 14 amino acids. The CDR3 spells CASKQGNSKNIQYF. The CDR3 nucleotides are TGTGCCAGCAAGCAAGGTAACTCCAAAAACATTCAGTACTTC.

CDR3 DNA sequence: TGCAGCGTTGAACGGGCGCTAGATAACACTGAAGCTTTCTTT. It codes for CSVERALDNTEAFF. This chain joins TRBV29-1 and TRBJ1-1, with D hard to call. The CDR3 extends over 14 amino acids. Germline V gene sequence: CDR1 SQVTM, CDR2 ANQGSEA. Trimming took 2 bases from V and 2 from J, leaving 12 bases between them.

The chain recombines TRBV28 with TRBJ1-5, with 8 bases aligning to TRBD1. Germline CDR1 is MDHEN and CDR2 is SYDVKM. V trimming: 5 bases; J trimming: 7 bases; junction bases outside the gene matches: 7. This CDR3 has 14 residues. DNA of the CDR3: TGTGCCAGCAGTCCGACAGGGGCGAGACAGCCCCAGCATTTT. Protein sequence: CASSPTGARQPQHF.

Comment on this clone: This may be a read error, as it is one base from a much larger clone. The sample holds other DNA sequences that translate to the same CDR3. The V and J genes are TRBV7-3 and TRBJ1-1; D not resolved. CDR1 and CDR2 (germline): SGHTA, FQGTGA. Trimming left V 3 bases short and J 1 base short, with 6 bases between. The length of the CDR3 is 13 residues. The CDR3 region has the DNA TGTGCCAGCAGCTTCCACGGGAACACTGAAGCTTTCTTT. Translating it yields CASSFHGNTEAFF. Drawing the rest from reference TRBV7-3 and TRBJ1-1, the complete variable domain is GAGVSQTPSNKVTEKGKYVELRCDPISGHTALYWYRQSLGQGPEFLIYFQGTGAADDSGLPNDRFFAVRPEGSVSTLKIQRTERGDSAVYLCASSFHGNTEAFFGQGTRLTVV.

Regarding this clone: In the same sample, other DNA sequences code for this CDR3. The chain has TRBV14 and TRBJ1-2; D is ambiguous. Germline V gene sequence: CDR1 SGHDN, CDR2 FVKESK. CDR3 length: 13 amino acids. V dropped 1 base and J dropped 3 bases, with 6 bases sitting between them. The CDR3 loop reads CASSQGRYYGYTF. CDR3 DNA sequence: TGTGCCAGCAGCCAAGGACGTTACTATGGCTACACCTTC.

The chain uses TRBV6-5 and TRBJ2-7; TRBD1 aligns across 10 bases. Looked up from germline, CDR1 is MNHEY and CDR2 is SVGAGI. There are 16 residues in the CDR3. The ends lost 2 bases at V and 2 bases at J; junction bases unmatched: 6. CDR3 bases: TGTGCCAGCAGTTACGGGACAGGGGCAGGGGCCTACGAGCAGTACTTC. Translated: CASSYGTGAGAYEQYF.

This chain links TRBV11-2 with TRBJ2-1; 7 bases fit TRBD2. Germline V gives CDR1 SGHAT, CDR2 FQNNGV. With 1 base clipped from V and 10 bases from J, the junction kept 10 bases outside the gene matches. This CDR3 is built from 15 residues. This chain's CDR3 is CASSLVVGEGSEQFF. CDR3 DNA sequence: TGTGCCAGCAGCTTAGTGGTGGGGGAGGGCTCCGAGCAGTTCTTC. Complete variable domain (other parts from reference TRBV11-2 and TRBJ2-1): EAGVAQSPRYKIIEKRQSVAFWCNPISGHATLYWYQQILGQGPKLLIQFQNNGVVDDSQLPKDRFSAERLKGVDSTLKIQPAKLEDSAVYLCASSLVVGEGSEQFFGPGTRLTVL.

This sequence joins TRBV7-2 and TRBJ1-5; D is unresolved. V was trimmed by 5 bases and J by 2 bases, leaving 10 bases between them. The CDR3 contains 14 residues. Per the germline V gene, CDR1 is SGHTA and CDR2 is FQGNSA. The CDR3 region is CASSPVRGNQPQHF. The CDR3 DNA is TGTGCCAGCAGCCCCGTGCGAGGCAATCAGCCCCAGCATTTT.

The chain uses TRBV11-3 and TRBJ2-3, with 8 bases fitting TRBD2. The germline CDR1 and CDR2 sequences are SGHNT and YENEEA. This CDR3 spans 12 amino acids. V was clipped by 5 bases and J by 9 bases; unmatched bases: 4. CDR3 loop: CASSTSGGTQYF. In DNA form, the CDR3 reads TGTGCCAGCAGCACTAGCGGCGGGACGCAGTATTTT.

The rearrangement joins TRBV7-3 to TRBJ2-6; tentative D call: TRBD1 (6 bases). Looked up from germline, CDR1 is SGHTA and CDR2 is FQGTGA. Trimming cost V 2 bases and J 4 bases, with 9 bases left between them. The CDR3 has 15 residues. The CDR3 DNA sequence: TGTGCCAGCAGCTTACAGGGGAAGGGGGCCAACGTCCTGACTTTC. It yields the protein CASSLQGKGANVLTF.

This clone was counted a single time. This sample includes further DNA sequences coding for the same CDR3. The J gene is TRBJ2-7, the V gene TRBV7-2, with D possibly TRBD2 on 5 matching bases. Trimming removed 1 base at V and 3 bases at J, with 7 bases between. Germline V gene lookup returns CDR1 SGHTA and CDR2 FQGNSA. The CDR3 sequence is 13 residues long. CDR3 bases: TGTGCCAGCAGCTTAGGGCGGGTCTACGAGCAGTACTTC. Its protein product is CASSLGRVYEQYF.

V is TRBV18 and J is TRBJ1-1; 9 bases match TRBD1. J gave up 4 bases and V 4 bases, and 4 bases lay outside the gene matches. The CDR3 sequence is 14 residues long. Germline V gives CDR1 KGHSH, CDR2 LQKENI. DNA of the CDR3: TGTGCCAGCTCACATACAGGGGGCGTCACTGAAGCTTTCTTT. Residues: CASSHTGGVTEAFF.

The chain combines TRBV9 with TRBJ1-1; D is undetermined. Germline CDR1 is SGDLS and CDR2 is YYNGEE. V lost 3 bases and J 6 bases, leaving 9 bases between the germline ends. The CDR3 runs 12 residues. CDR3 coding DNA: TGTGCCAGCAGCGGGAATACCCCTGAAGCTTTCTTT. Amino acids: CASSGNTPEAFF.

A word on this clone: The sample has other DNA sequences that encode this CDR3 too. This chain connects TRBV11-2 to TRBJ2-7; D gene ambiguous. The V gene lost 5 bases and the J gene lost 7 bases, with 9 bases spanning the gap. The CDR3 is 11 residues long. CDR1 and CDR2 from the germline V gene are SGHAT and FQNNGV. CDR3 amino acids: CASSPLGEQYF. CDR3 DNA: TGTGCCAGCAGCCCCCTCGGGGAGCAGTACTTC.